This T cell receptor beta chain was identified in a study of shared clonotypes between healthy human individuals. Study at large: The cohort had two women and three men, ages 18 to 49.

Profiled with immunoSEQ multiplex PCR; TCRdb holds only in-frame clones, not every one. The table has a few million clones, around 93% seen once; the top ten hold about 0.36%. Germline V gene data show CDR1 as WNHNN and CDR2 as SYGVQD (reference sequence). The CDR3 totals 17 residues. The V and J ends lost 4 bases and 0 bases respectively, with 15 bases between them. This TCR derives from a man aged 18 to 30 in good health. Some clones in this sample may be carry-over from other donors' samples. The V call is TRBV10-1, the J call TRBJ1-4; D remains ambiguous. Source material: naive CD4+ T cells from PBMCs. As for subset: CD45RA+ positively selected. The CDR3 spells CASSGLVRESTNEKLFF. DNA for the CDR3: TGCGCCAGCAGTGGACTGGTAAGAGAGTCAACTAATGAAAAACTGTTTTTT.